This passage covers 9 T cell receptor beta chains from one sample sequenced in a study of T cell clonality in common variable immunodeficiency. TCRdb's copy holds only in-frame clones and misses some; the assay was immunoSEQ multiplex PCR. Recorded here are thousands of clones, none singletons. No antigen is known for these receptors. Whole-study findings and limits: Fewer deletions and N-nucleotide insertions were reportedly seen in common variable immunodeficiency TCR beta sequences.

Sequenced sample: peripheral blood mononuclear cells. The receptor set was obtained from a human donor with common variable immunodeficiency.

This clone was recorded a few times. The observed sequence ends 3 residues before the CDR3 terminus, with the missing tail filled in from the germline J gene. The rearrangement joins TRBV5-6 to TRBJ2-7; 10 bases are shared with TRBD1. After removal of 6 bases from V and 6 bases from J, the junction contained 6 bases not matched to a gene. CDR1 is SGHDT and CDR2 is YYEEEE in the germline V gene. The CDR3 runs to 13 residues. The covered CDR3 bases are TGTGCCAGCAAATGGACAGGGGGGGCCGAG. The encoded protein is CASKWTGGAE. The full CDR3 reads CASKWTGGAEQYF.

To note about this clone: The read ends 3 residues shy of where the CDR3 ends; the end is completed using the germline J gene. V usage is TRBV19 and J usage is TRBJ2-4, with 7 bases that match TRBD1. The CDR3 is made up of 15 amino acids. Per germline, CDR1 LNHDA and CDR2 SQIVND (reference sequence). Germline trimming cut 7 bases from V and 1 base from J; bases unmatched to any gene: 7. CDR3 amino acids: CASTTTGPAKNIQYF. Incomplete CDR3 DNA: TGTGCCAGTACCACGACAGGGCCGGCCAAAAACATT.

Concerning this clone itself: The CDR3 is cut off 3 residues early in the read; its end comes from the germline J gene. V and J are TRBV6-2 or TRBV6-3 and TRBJ2-7; 9 bases align to TRBD1. V shed 6 bases and J 3 bases; nucleotides not matched to a gene: 6. The CDR3 length is 14 residues. Germline V gives CDR1 MNHEY, CDR2 SVGEGT. CDR3 protein: CASSRTGDRYEQYF. The CDR3 bases that were read are TGTGCCAGCAGCCGGACAGGGGACCGCTACGAG.

Concerning this clone itself: The read ends 3 residues shy of where the CDR3 ends; the end is completed using the germline J gene. J is TRBJ2-1 and V is TRBV7-6; 7 positions match TRBD2. Unmatched junction bases numbered 11, after V lost 4 bases and J lost 5 bases. This CDR3 region has 16 residues. Germline values: CDR1 SGHVS, CDR2 FNYEAQ. CDR3 bases read: TGTGCCAGCAGCTCCCTTCCAGCGGGAAGAGACAATGAG. Translated: CASSSLPAGRDNE. The entire CDR3 reads CASSSLPAGRDNEQFF.

This clone was counted only a few times. The CDR3 end lies 3 residues beyond the end of the read and is filled in from the germline J gene. The chain combines TRBV7-2 with TRBJ2-1, with TRBD2 matching over 9 bases. The CDR3 is made up of 15 amino acids. Germline-derived CDR1 and CDR2 are SGHTA and FQGNSA. V dropped 2 bases and J dropped 5; count of bases not matched to a gene: 4. The sequenced part of the CDR3 DNA is TGTGCCAGCAGCTTAACGAGCGGGAGGCACAATGAG. Translation: CASSLTSGRHNE. The whole CDR3 reads CASSLTSGRHNEQFF.

On this clone itself: The read ends 3 residues shy of where the CDR3 ends; the end is completed using the germline J gene. The V and J genes are TRBV5-1 and TRBJ1-2, with a weak D call TRBD1 (5 bases). Between the trimmed V and J ends, which lost 0 bases and 2 bases, there was a span of 11 bases. Germline V gene sequence: CDR1 SGHRS, CDR2 YFSETQ. The CDR3 extends over 15 amino acids. The CDR3 DNA, read in part, is TGCGCCAGCAGCTTGGCGGCAGGGAGGAACTATGGC. Protein product: CASSLAAGRNYG. The full CDR3 protein reads CASSLAAGRNYGYTF.

By frequency in the sample, this clone is medium-sized. The CDR3 extends 3 residues past the end of the read, so its final part is completed from the germline J gene. The chain uses TRBV11-2 and TRBJ1-1; 10 bases line up with TRBD1. The CDR3 extends over 14 amino acids. Germline CDR1 is SGHAT and CDR2 is FQNNGV. V was clipped by 3 bases and J by 4 bases; unmatched bases: 2. Partial CDR3 DNA: TGTGCCAGCAGCTTGGGGACAGGGGCCACTGAA. It encodes CASSLGTGATE. The whole CDR3 sequence is CASSLGTGATEAFF.

About this clone itself: The read ends 3 residues shy of where the CDR3 ends; the end is completed using the germline J gene. The rearrangement links TRBV7-3 to TRBJ2-5; 11 bases line up with TRBD2. The junction had 9 bases not matched to a gene; V was cut back by 7 bases and J by 2 bases. The CDR3 is 16 residues long. CDR1 is SGHTA, CDR2 FQGTGA, per germline. CDR3 sequence: CASNRGLAGPQETQYF. The sequenced CDR3 bases are TGTGCCAGCAACCGCGGACTAGCGGGCCCACAAGAGACC.

On this clone: The read falls 3 residues short of the CDR3 end, and the missing part is taken from the germline J gene. The chain employs TRBV7-3 and TRBJ2-1, with 9 bases fitting TRBD2. The CDR3 runs to 16 residues. V dropped 5 bases and J dropped 3; count of bases not matched to a gene: 8. Germline V CDR1 and CDR2: SGHTA, FQGTGA. The covered CDR3 bases are TGTGCCAGCAGCCCTGGAGGTAGCGGGAGCTACAATGAG. The encoded protein is CASSPGGSGSYNE. The full CDR3 protein is CASSPGGSGSYNEQFF. The whole variable domain, filled in from reference TRBV7-3 and TRBJ2-1, reads GAGVSQTPSNKVTEKGKYVELRCDPISGHTALYWYRQSLGQGPEFLIYFQGTGAADDSGLPNDRFFAVRPEGSVSTLKIQRTERGDSAVYLCASSPGGSGSYNEQFFGPGTRLTVL.